This T cell receptor beta chain was recovered during a study of CD8+CD57+ T cells in acquired aplastic anemia (dated by TCRdb to between 2017 and 2018). Study-wide context: DNA extracted from sorted CD4+ and CD8+ cells had a mean of approximately 3.5 ug, with a range of 0.2 to 27.4 ug. Healthy donor samples averaged roughly 9.9 million reads for CD4+ and fewer than 12 million for CD8+ cells. General findings and caveats noted by the study authors: Although twenty-nine CD8+ CDR3 sequences were shared by patients and controls, these sequences appeared highly expressed in patients and within the immunodominant clones of patients. No significant difference in CD8+ Simpson's diversity was found between patients and healthy controls (P=0.060).

In the study, sorted CD4+ and CD8+ blood T cells from patients with severe aplastic anemia and from healthy subjects underwent deep sequencing of TCR repertoires. Ficoll-Paque density gradient centrifugation was used to isolate peripheral blood mononuclear cells. CD4+ and CD8+ T cells were sorted by FACS or magnetic beads before DNA extraction. Profiling of TCR beta VDJ combinations and CDR3 sequences used genomic DNA as the template. An Illumina HiSeq 2000 was used for TCR repertoire sequencing. The original methods were these. Repertoires were assessed using TRBV/TRBJ rearrangement plots, CDR3 size and DJ length profiles, and Simpson's diversity index. The most abundant DNA sequence in the deep sequencing data was defined as the immunodominant clone. CDR3 amino acid sequences were checked for sharing between subjects and were compared against published repertoires and the VDJdb database. TCRdb itself trimmed the public reads at Q25 with fastp, ran MiXCR and retained productive beta chains. Entries are consolidated by CDR3 protein sequence, retaining the most common genes and DNA. TCRdb's processing, not the authors' own work, is the source of the V and J calls. The sample data list about 130,000 distinct CDR3 sequences, and 41% of these were observed just once. The top ten constitute over 6.5% of the sample.

This clonotype was counted at least ten times. Its antigen is unknown. Qualities for individual bases were not recorded, and no much larger clone is one base off. CDR3 length: 14 amino acids, cysteine to phenylalanine. Only CDR3 DNA remains: 42 bases, in frame from the first base. V has 6 bases trimmed and J has 8 bases trimmed; junction bases matching no gene number 11. As encoded in the germline V gene (reference sequence), CDR1 is LNHDA while CDR2 is SQIVND. This receptor was identified in a human donor in good health, serving as a control. Sequenced sample: sorted CD4+, CD8+, or CD8+CD57+ T cells (not recorded which) from PBMCs. The chain was built from TRBV19 and TRBJ1-2, with 8 junctional bases fitting TRBD1. The CDR3: CASRHDRGSGGYTF. The DNA is TGTGCCAGTAGACACGACAGGGGTTCAGGAGGCTACACCTTC. Supplemented by the reference TRBV19 and TRBJ1-2 proteins around the CDR3, the complete variable domain is DGGITQSPKYLFRKEGQNVTLSCEQNLNHDAMYWYRQDPGQGLRLIYYSQIVNDFQKGDIAEGYSVSREKKESFPLTVTSAQKNPTAFYLCASRHDRGSGGYTFGSGTRLTVV.